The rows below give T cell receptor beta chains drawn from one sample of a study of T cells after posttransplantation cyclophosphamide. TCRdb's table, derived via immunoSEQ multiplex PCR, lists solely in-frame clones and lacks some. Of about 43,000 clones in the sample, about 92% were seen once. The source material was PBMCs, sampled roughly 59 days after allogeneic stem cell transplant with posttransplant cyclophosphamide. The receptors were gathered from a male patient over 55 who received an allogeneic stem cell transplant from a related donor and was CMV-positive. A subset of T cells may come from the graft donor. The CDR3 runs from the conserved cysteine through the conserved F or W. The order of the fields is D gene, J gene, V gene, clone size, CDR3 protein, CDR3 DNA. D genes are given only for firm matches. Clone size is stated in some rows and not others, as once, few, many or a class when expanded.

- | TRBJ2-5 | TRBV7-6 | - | CASSLVGGGETQYF | TGTGCCAGCAGCTTAGTTGGGGGCGGAGAGACCCAGTACTTC
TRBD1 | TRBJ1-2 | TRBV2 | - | CASRDRGSYSGYTF | TGTGCCAGCCGGGACAGGGGTTCCTACTCTGGCTACACCTTC
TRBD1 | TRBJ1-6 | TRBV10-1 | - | CARKRRGQGDSPLHF | TGCGCCAGGAAACGGAGGGGCCAGGGGGATTCACCCCTCCACTTT
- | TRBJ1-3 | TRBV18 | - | CASSPPRGDSGNTIYF | TGTGCCAGCTCACCCCCCCGTGGAGACTCTGGAAACACCATATATTTT
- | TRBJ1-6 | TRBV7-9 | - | CASTPRGVANSPLHF | TGTGCCAGCACCCCCCGGGGGGTGGCGAATTCACCCCTCCACTTT
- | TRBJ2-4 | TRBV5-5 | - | CASSLLVGVQYF | TGTGCCAGCAGCTTGTTGGTCGGGGTTCAGTACTTC
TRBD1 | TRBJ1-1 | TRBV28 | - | CASSGTGRSYEAFF | TGTGCCAGCAGTGGGACAGGGAGGTCATATGAAGCTTTCTTT
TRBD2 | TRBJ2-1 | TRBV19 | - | CASSPGLALGEQFF | TGTGCCAGTAGTCCAGGACTAGCGTTGGGTGAGCAGTTCTTC
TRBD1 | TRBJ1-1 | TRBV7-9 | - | CASSFTGDTEAFF | TGTGCCAGCAGCTTCACAGGGGACACTGAAGCTTTCTTT
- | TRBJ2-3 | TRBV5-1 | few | CASKVGGGTDTQYF | TGCGCCAGCAAGGTGGGGGGAGGCACAGATACGCAGTATTTT
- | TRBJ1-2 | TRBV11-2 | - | CASSLAGAASYGYTF | TGTGCCAGCAGCTTAGCTGGGGCAGCTTCCTATGGCTACACCTTC
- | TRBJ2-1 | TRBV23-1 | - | CASSQSSAGRGESYNEQFF | TGCGCCAGCAGTCAATCGTCTGCAGGGCGGGGTGAATCCTACAATGAGCAGTTCTTC
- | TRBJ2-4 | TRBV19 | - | CATSRGPQGRNIQYF | TGTGCCACTTCCCGAGGCCCTCAGGGCCGAAACATTCAGTACTTC
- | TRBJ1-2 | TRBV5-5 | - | CASSLREGGYGYTF | TGTGCCAGCAGCTTGAGGGAGGGTGGGTATGGCTACACCTTC
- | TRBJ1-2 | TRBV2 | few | CASVNREVGGYTF | TGTGCCAGCGTTAACAGGGAAGTGGGTGGCTACACCTTC
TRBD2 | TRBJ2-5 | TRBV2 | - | CASDGTSGGMGQTQYF | TGTGCCAGCGACGGGACTAGCGGGGGTATGGGACAGACCCAGTACTTC
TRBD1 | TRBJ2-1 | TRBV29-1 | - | CSFYRGLYNEQFF | TGCAGCTTTTACAGGGGTCTCTACAATGAGCAGTTCTTC
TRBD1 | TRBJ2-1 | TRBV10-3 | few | CAIRGLDREIDEQFF | TGTGCCATCAGGGGGTTGGACAGGGAAATTGATGAGCAGTTCTTC
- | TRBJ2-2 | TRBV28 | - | CASRGTGGAGELFF | TGTGCCAGCAGGGGAACGGGGGGCGCCGGGGAGCTGTTTTTT
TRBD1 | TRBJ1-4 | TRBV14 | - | CASSQDVRDRALRQGLFF | TGTGCCAGCAGCCAGGACGTCCGGGACAGGGCCTTACGGCAAGGACTGTTTTTT
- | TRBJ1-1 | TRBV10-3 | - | CAIRDSMNTEAFF | TGTGCCATCAGGGACAGCATGAACACTGAAGCTTTCTTT
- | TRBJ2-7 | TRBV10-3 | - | CAISLGGGRVEEQYF | TGTGCCATCAGTCTCGGCGGGGGCCGGGTCGAGGAGCAGTACTTC
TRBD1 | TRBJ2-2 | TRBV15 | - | CATKWWDPGQGTGELFF | TGTGCCACCAAGTGGTGGGACCCGGGACAGGGAACCGGGGAGCTGTTTTTT
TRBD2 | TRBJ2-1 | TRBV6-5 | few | CASSLAAGGPDEQFF | TGTGCCAGCAGTCTGGCGGCGGGGGGGCCCGATGAGCAGTTCTTC
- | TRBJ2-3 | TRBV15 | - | CATSRDYEPGPLFTDTQYF | TGTGCCACCAGCAGGGACTATGAGCCGGGACCCCTATTCACAGATACGCAGTATTTT
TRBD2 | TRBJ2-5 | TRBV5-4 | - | CASSTLAGGHETQYF | TGTGCCAGCAGCACCCTAGCGGGGGGGCACGAGACCCAGTACTTC
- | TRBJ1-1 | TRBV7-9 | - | CASSLRAGGDTEAFF | TGTGCCAGCAGCCTCCGGGCAGGAGGAGACACTGAAGCTTTCTTT
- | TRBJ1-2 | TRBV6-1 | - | CASSVDYPPRNYGYTF | TGTGCCAGCAGTGTTGACTATCCCCCGCGTAACTATGGCTACACCTTC
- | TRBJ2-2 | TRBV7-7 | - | CASSLGGAGTGELFF | TGTGCCAGCAGCTTAGGGGGCGCAGGCACCGGGGAGCTGTTTTTT
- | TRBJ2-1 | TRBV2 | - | CASTPRGGSSYNEQFF | TGTGCCAGCACCCCGAGAGGTGGAAGCTCCTACAATGAGCAGTTCTTC
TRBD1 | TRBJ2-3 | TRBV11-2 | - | CASSLRQGATDTQYF | TGTGCCAGCAGCTTAAGGCAGGGGGCGACAGATACGCAGTATTTT
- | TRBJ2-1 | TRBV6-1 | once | CASTPGDPYNEQFF | TGTGCCAGCACCCCGGGGGACCCATACAATGAGCAGTTCTTC
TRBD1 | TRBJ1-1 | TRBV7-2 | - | CASSPWTGSNTEAFF | TGTGCCAGCAGCCCGTGGACAGGGTCGAACACTGAAGCTTTCTTT
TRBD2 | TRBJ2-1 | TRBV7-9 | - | CASSSTTSGDSYNEQFF | TGTGCCAGCAGTTCGACGACTAGCGGGGACTCCTACAATGAGCAGTTCTTC
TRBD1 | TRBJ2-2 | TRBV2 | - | CASSVEGARTGELFF | TGTGCCAGCAGTGTCGAGGGGGCGCGAACCGGGGAGCTGTTTTTT
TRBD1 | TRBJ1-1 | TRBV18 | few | CASSPTSGTGGTEAFF | TGTGCCAGCTCACCGACGTCTGGGACAGGGGGAACTGAAGCTTTCTTT
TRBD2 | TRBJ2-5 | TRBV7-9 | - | CASSLVLAGSETQYF | TGTGCCAGCAGCTTAGTACTAGCGGGGTCGGAGACCCAGTACTTC
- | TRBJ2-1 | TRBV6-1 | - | CASSKQGSYNEQFF | TGTGCCAGCAGTAAACAGGGCTCCTACAATGAGCAGTTCTTC
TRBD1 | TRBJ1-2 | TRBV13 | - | CASSLAQGGYGYTF | TGTGCCAGCAGCTTAGCACAGGGGGGCTATGGCTACACCTTC
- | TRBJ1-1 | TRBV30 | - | CAWTPTGNTEAFF | TGTGCCTGGACTCCGACAGGGAACACTGAAGCTTTCTTT
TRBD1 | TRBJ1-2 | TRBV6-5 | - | CASSPPTGRAGGYTF | TGTGCCAGCAGCCCCCCGACAGGGAGAGCTGGTGGCTACACCTTC
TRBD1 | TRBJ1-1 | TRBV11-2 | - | CASSPPGQGIEAFF | TGTGCCAGCAGCCCGCCGGGACAGGGAATTGAAGCTTTCTTT
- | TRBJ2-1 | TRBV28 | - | CASGDEQFF | TGTGCCAGCGGAGATGAGCAGTTCTTC
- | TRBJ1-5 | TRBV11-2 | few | CASSLNQGSNQPQHF | TGTGCCAGCAGCTTAAACCAGGGTAGCAATCAGCCCCAGCATTTT
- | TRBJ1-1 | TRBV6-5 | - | CASMGLAGARTEAFF | TGTGCCAGCATGGGGTTGGCAGGGGCGCGCACTGAAGCTTTCTTT
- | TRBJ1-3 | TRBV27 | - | CASKQGDGNTIYF | TGTGCCAGCAAACAGGGTGATGGAAACACCATATATTTT
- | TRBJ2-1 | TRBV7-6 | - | CASSPRGAVNNEQFF | TGTGCCAGCAGCCCCCGGGGGGCGGTTAACAATGAGCAGTTCTTC
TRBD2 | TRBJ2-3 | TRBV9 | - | CASSSPGLAGADTQYF | TGTGCCAGCAGCTCCCCAGGGTTAGCGGGGGCAGATACGCAGTATTTT
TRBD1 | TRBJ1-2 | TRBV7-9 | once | CASSSGTEFNYGYTF | TGTGCCAGCAGCTCCGGGACAGAATTTAACTATGGCTACACCTTC
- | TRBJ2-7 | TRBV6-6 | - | CASRYGTLYEQYF | TGTGCCAGCAGGTACGGGACACTCTACGAGCAGTACTTC
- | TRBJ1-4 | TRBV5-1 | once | CASSFPRDTVDEKLFF | TGCGCCAGCAGCTTCCCCCGGGACACCGTAGATGAAAAACTGTTTTTT
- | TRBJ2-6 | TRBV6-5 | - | CASNSQRSGANVLTF | TGTGCCAGCAACTCCCAGCGCTCTGGGGCCAACGTCCTGACTTTC
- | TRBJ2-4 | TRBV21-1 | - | CASSPSDRVNDKNIQYF | TGTGCCAGCAGCCCCTCGGACAGGGTAAACGACAAAAACATTCAGTACTTC
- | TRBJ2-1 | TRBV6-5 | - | CASRGDGGRNEQFF | TGTGCCAGCAGGGGAGACGGAGGACGCAATGAGCAGTTCTTC
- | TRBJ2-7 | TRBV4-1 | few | CASSPPGGLYEQYF | TGCGCCAGCAGCCCCCCCGGAGGACTGTACGAGCAGTACTTC